A single sample gave rise to the 2 T cell receptor beta chains below, sequenced in a study of tumor and adjacent non-tumor tissue in lung cancer. A modified ARM-PCR protocol with three rounds of nested PCR amplified TCRbeta. TCRdb reprocessed the multiplex PCR reads with MiXCR, giving one entry per CDR3 protein. The sample has 100,000 or so distinct CDR3 sequences; roughly two thirds are singletons. This sample's RNA came from whole unsorted tissue. More than 3 cm separated this lung sample from the edge of the tumor. The specimen sequenced was distant non-tumor lung tissue. The source of these receptors is a man under 40 with non-small cell lung cancer.

Details on this clonotype: Lacking the conserved final phenylalanine or tryptophan, this CDR3 likely reflects a read error. This chain uses TRBV11-3 with TRBJ2-3, with a tentative D call TRBD1 (5 bases). There are 12 residues in the CDR3. Germline values: CDR1 SGHNT, CDR2 YENEEA. The CDR3 coding sequence is TGTGCCAGCAGCTTAAGCACAGGTACGCAGTATTCT. It encodes CASSLSTGTQYS.

As for this clonotype: A much larger clone sits a single nucleotide away, making a read error possible. V usage is TRBV10-3 and J usage is TRBJ2-3; 11 nucleotides agree with TRBD2. Germline V gene sequence: CDR1 ENHRY, CDR2 SYGVKD. This CDR3 is 14 amino acids long. With 8 bases clipped from V and 5 bases from J, the junction kept 6 bases outside the gene matches. CDR3: CAIGTSGGIDTQYF. The DNA of the CDR3 is TGTGCCATCGGCACTAGCGGGGGCATAGATACGCAGTATTTT.